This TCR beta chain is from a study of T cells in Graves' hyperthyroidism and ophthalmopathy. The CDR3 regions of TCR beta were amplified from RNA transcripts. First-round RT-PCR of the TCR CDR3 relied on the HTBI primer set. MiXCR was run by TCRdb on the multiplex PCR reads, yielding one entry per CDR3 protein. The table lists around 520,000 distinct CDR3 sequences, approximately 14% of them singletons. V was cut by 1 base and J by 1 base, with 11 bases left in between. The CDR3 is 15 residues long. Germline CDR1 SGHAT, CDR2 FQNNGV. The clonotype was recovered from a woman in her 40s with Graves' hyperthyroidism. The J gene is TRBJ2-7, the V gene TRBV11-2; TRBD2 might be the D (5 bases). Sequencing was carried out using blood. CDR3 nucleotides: TGTGCCAGCAGCTTAGGGGCCGGGGTTTCCTACGAGCAGTACTTC. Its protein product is CASSLGAGVSYEQYF.